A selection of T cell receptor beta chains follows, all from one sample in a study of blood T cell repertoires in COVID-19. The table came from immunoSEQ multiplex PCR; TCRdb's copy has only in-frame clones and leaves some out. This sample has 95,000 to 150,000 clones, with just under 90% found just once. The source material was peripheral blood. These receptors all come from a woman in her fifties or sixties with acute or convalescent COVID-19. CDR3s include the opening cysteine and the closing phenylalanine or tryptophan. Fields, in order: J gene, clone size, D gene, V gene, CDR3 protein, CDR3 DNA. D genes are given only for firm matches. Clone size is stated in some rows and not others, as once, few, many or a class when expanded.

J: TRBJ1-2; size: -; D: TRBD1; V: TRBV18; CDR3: CASSPSSGTDYGYTF; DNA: TGTGCCAGCTCACCCAGCTCCGGGACAGACTATGGCTACACCTTC
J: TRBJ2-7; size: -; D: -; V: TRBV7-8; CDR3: CASSLTPGRGIYEQYF; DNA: TGTGCCAGCAGCTTAACCCCAGGAAGGGGGATATACGAGCAGTACTTC
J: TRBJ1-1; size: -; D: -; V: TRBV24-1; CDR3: CATSDPDTEAFF; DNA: TGTGCCACCAGTGATCCGGACACTGAAGCTTTCTTT
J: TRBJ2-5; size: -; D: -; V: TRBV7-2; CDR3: CASSAGNQETQYF; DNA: TGTGCCAGCAGCGCGGGCAACCAAGAGACCCAGTACTTC
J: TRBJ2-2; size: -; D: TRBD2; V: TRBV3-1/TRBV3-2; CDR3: CASGRGANTGELFF; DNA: TGTGCCTCGGGGAGGGGCGCGAACACCGGGGAGCTGTTTTTT
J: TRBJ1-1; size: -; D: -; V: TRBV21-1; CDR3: CARGGTGGFMNTEAFF; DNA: TGTGCCAGAGGCGGAACAGGGGGCTTCATGAACACTGAAGCTTTCTTT
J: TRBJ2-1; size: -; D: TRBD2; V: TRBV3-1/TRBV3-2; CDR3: CASSQGTLAGKLNEQFF; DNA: TGTGCCAGCAGCCAGGGGACTCTAGCGGGAAAGCTGAATGAGCAGTTCTTC
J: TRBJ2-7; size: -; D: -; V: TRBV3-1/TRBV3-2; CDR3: CASSQAKPGVQYF; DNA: TGTGCCAGCAGCCAAGCCAAGCCAGGGGTGCAGTACTTC
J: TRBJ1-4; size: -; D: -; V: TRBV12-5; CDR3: CASGLVGRGTNEKLFF; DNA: TGTGCTAGTGGTTTGGTAGGCAGGGGAACTAATGAAAAACTGTTTTTT
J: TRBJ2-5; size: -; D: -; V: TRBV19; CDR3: CASRRQAWGQETQYF; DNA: TGTGCCAGTAGAAGACAGGCCTGGGGCCAAGAGACCCAGTACTTC
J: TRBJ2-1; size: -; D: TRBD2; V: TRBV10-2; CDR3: CASSGTSGLNEQFF; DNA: TGCGCCAGCTCCGGGACTAGCGGTCTCAATGAGCAGTTCTTC
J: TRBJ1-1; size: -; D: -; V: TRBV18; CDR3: CASSPGREAEAFF; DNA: TGTGCCAGCTCACCGGGCCGGGAGGCTGAAGCTTTCTTT
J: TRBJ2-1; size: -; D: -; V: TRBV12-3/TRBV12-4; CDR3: CASSLGQGHEQFF; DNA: TGTGCCAGCAGTTTAGGTCAGGGGCATGAGCAGTTCTTC
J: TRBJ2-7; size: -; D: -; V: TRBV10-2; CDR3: CASSGPGHGSNEQYF; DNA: TGCGCCAGCAGTGGCCCCGGACACGGATCGAATGAGCAGTACTTC
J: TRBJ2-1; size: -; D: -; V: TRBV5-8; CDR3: CASSLGQGSHNEQFF; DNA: TGTGCCAGCAGCTTGGGGCAGGGGAGCCACAATGAGCAGTTCTTC
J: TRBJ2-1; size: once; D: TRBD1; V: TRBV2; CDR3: CASSPGQGVVEQFF; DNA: TGTGCCAGCAGCCCTGGACAGGGGGTGGTTGAGCAGTTCTTC
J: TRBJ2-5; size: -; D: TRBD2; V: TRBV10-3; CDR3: CAISEPSLAGVEETQYF; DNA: TGTGCCATCAGTGAGCCCTCCCTAGCGGGAGTTGAAGAGACCCAGTACTTC
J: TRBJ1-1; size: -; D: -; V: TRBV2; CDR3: CASSLEGGDTEAFF; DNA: TGTGCCAGCAGCCTCGAGGGAGGCGACACTGAAGCTTTCTTT
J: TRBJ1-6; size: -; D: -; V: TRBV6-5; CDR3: CASMRNYNSPLHF; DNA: TGTGCCAGCATGAGAAACTATAATTCACCCCTCCACTTT
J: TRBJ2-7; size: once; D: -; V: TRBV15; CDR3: CATSRGGGEYEQYF; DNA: TGTGCCACCAGCAGAGGAGGGGGGGAATACGAGCAGTACTTC
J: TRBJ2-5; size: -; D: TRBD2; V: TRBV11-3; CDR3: CASSPLAGAPQETQYF; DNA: TGTGCCAGCAGTCCTCTAGCGGGGGCACCCCAAGAGACCCAGTACTTC
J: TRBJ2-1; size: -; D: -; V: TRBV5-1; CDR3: CASSSEGGEQFF; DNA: TGCGCCAGCAGCTCAGAAGGGGGTGAGCAGTTCTTC
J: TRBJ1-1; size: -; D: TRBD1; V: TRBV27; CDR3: CASSFDRGRLGTEAFF; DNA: TGTGCCAGCAGTTTTGACAGGGGGCGCTTGGGCACTGAAGCTTTCTTT
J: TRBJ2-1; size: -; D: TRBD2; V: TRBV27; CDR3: CASSAASGRAYNEQFF; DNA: TGTGCCAGCAGTGCCGCTAGCGGGAGGGCCTACAATGAGCAGTTCTTC
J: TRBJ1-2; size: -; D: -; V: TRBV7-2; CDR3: CASSLVREDYGYTF; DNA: TGTGCCAGCAGCTTAGTCAGGGAGGACTATGGCTACACCTTC
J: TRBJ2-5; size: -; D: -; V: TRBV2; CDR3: CASSDWTTSSGETQYF; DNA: TGTGCCAGCAGTGATTGGACAACCTCGTCCGGGGAGACCCAGTACTTC
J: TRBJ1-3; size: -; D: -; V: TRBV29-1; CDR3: CSVSVPGSGNTIYF; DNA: TGCAGCGTTTCAGTCCCGGGCTCTGGAAACACCATATATTTT
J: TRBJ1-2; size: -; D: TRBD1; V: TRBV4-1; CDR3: CASSQAAGQGQANYGYTF; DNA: TGCGCCAGCAGCCAAGCGGCGGGACAGGGCCAAGCTAACTATGGCTACACCTTC
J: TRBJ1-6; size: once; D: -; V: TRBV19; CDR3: CASSPGTRLLGYNSPLHF; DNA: TGTGCCAGTAGTCCCGGGACACGTTTACTAGGCTATAATTCACCCCTCCACTTT
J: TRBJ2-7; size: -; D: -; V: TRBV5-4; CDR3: CASSPTGEIYEQYF; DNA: TGTGCCAGCAGCCCGACGGGGGAAATCTACGAGCAGTACTTC
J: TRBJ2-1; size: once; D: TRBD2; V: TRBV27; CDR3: CASSFSGGGSYNEQFF; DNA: TGTGCCAGCAGTTTTAGCGGGGGGGGAAGCTACAATGAGCAGTTCTTC
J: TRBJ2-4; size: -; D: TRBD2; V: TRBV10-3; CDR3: CAISESGLAGAAKNIQYF; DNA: TGTGCCATCAGTGAGTCAGGACTAGCGGGAGCTGCCAAAAACATTCAGTACTTC
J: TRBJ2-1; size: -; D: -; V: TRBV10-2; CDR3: CASRETVNEQFF; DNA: TGCGCCAGCAGGGAGACAGTTAATGAGCAGTTCTTC
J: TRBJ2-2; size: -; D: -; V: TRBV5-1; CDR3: CASSLEQPNTGELFF; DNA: TGCGCCAGCAGCTTGGAACAGCCGAACACCGGGGAGCTGTTTTTT
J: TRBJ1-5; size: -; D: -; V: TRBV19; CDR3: CASSMDQGLDQPQHF; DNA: TGTGCCAGTAGTATGGATCAGGGGCTAGATCAGCCCCAGCATTTT
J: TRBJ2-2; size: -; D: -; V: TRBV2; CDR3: CASSFYGLTGELFF; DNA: TGTGCCAGCAGTTTTTATGGGCTCACCGGGGAGCTGTTTTTT
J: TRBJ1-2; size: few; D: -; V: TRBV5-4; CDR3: CASSLGPGGYTF; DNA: TGTGCCAGCAGCTTGGGGCCGGGGGGCTACACCTTC
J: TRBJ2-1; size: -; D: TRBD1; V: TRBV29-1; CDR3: CSVGDRDTYNEQFF; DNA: TGCAGCGTTGGGGACAGGGACACATACAATGAGCAGTTCTTC
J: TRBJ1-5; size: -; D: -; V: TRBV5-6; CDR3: CASRNGWQGARGNQPQHF; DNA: TGTGCCAGCAGGAACGGGTGGCAGGGCGCGAGAGGCAATCAGCCCCAGCATTTT
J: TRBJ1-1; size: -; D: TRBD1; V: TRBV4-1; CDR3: CASSQGDRELWTEAFF; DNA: TGCGCCAGCAGCCAAGGGGACAGGGAGTTGTGGACTGAAGCTTTCTTT
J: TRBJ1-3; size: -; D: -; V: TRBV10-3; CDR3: CAISESGGQWGNTIYF; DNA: TGTGCCATCAGTGAGTCTGGAGGACAGTGGGGAAACACCATATATTTT
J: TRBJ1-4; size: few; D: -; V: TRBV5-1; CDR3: CASSLPGTPNEKLFF; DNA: TGCGCCAGCAGCCTCCCGGGAACGCCTAATGAAAAACTGTTTTTT
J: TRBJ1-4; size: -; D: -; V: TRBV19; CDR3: CASSMNQGTNEKLFF; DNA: TGTGCCAGTAGTATGAACCAGGGGACTAATGAAAAACTGTTTTTT
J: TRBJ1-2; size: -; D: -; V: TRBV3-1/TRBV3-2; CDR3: CASSQEALYGYTF; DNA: TGTGCCAGCAGCCAAGAGGCTCTCTATGGCTACACCTTC
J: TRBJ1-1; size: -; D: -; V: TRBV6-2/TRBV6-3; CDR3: CASSYERMNTEAFF; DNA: TGTGCCAGCAGTTACGAGAGAATGAACACTGAAGCTTTCTTT
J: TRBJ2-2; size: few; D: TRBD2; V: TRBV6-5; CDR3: CASQREPHTGELFF; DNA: TGTGCCAGCCAGCGGGAGCCGCACACCGGGGAGCTGTTTTTT
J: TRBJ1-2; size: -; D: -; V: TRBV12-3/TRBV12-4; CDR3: CASSNVQGHGYTF; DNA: TGTGCCAGCAGTAACGTACAGGGACATGGCTACACCTTC
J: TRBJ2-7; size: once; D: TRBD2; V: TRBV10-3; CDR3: CAIYAGAGEQYF; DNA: TGTGCCATCTACGCGGGAGCGGGGGAGCAGTACTTC
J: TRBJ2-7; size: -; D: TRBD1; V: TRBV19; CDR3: CASSIYRGQGAGYEQYF; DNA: TGTGCCAGTAGTATCTACCGGGGACAGGGGGCAGGCTACGAGCAGTACTTC
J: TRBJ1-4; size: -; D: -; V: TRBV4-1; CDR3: CASSQGAWREKLFF; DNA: TGCGCCAGCAGCCAAGGGGCCTGGAGGGAAAAACTGTTTTTT
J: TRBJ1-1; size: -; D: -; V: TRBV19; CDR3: CASSIGGSEAFF; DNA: TGTGCCAGTAGTATAGGGGGCAGTGAAGCTTTCTTT
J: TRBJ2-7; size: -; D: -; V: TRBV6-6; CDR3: CASSYQGGEQYF; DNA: TGTGCCAGCAGTTACCAAGGGGGCGAGCAGTACTTC
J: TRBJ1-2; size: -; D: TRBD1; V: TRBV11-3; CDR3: CASSWGQGSYGYTF; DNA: TGTGCCAGCAGCTGGGGACAGGGGAGCTATGGCTACACCTTC
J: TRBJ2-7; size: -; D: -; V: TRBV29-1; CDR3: CSVEDGSLGTYEQYF; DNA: TGCAGCGTTGAAGATGGTAGCCTAGGTACCTACGAGCAGTACTTC